These 9 T cell receptor beta chains came from one sample sequenced in a study of blood T cell repertoires in COVID-19. This table comes from immunoSEQ multiplex PCR, and its TCRdb copy is limited to in-frame clones, with some not included. The sample lists about 190,000 clones; 88% were seen once. The specimen sequenced was peripheral blood. The source of these receptors is a man younger than 40 with acute or convalescent COVID-19.

The chain employs TRBV29-1 and TRBJ1-4, with D hard to call. The CDR3 has 14 amino acids. V gave up 1 base and J gave up 5 bases, with 11 bases separating them. Germline V gene data show CDR1 as SQVTM and CDR2 as ANQGSEA. CDR3 nucleotide sequence: TGCAGCGTTGAAGCCCGGCAGAGGAATGAAAAACTGTTTTTT. It yields the protein CSVEARQRNEKLFF.

This rearrangement joins TRBV6-5 to TRBJ2-7; the D gene is possibly TRBD2 (7 bases). The V end was cut by 0 bases, the J end by 2 bases, with 14 bases between. CDR1 MNHEY and CDR2 SVGAGI come from the germline V gene. CDR3 size: 16 residues. DNA for the CDR3: TGTGCCAGCAGTTACTCAGGGCAGGGGACTACCTACGAGCAGTACTTC. Amino acid sequence: CASSYSGQGTTYEQYF.

The chain couples TRBV28 to TRBJ2-1; TRBD1 is a possible D gene (6 bases). The CDR3 is 15 residues long. Germline V CDR1 and CDR2: MDHEN, SYDVKM. The V end was cut by 8 bases, the J end by 7 bases, with 21 bases between. The CDR3 coding sequence is TGTGCCAGCCGCACCCCGCGGACAGTAAGAAATGAGCAGTTCTTC. It translates to CASRTPRTVRNEQFF.

This sequence joins TRBV18 and TRBJ1-5; 7 bases line up with TRBD1. Per the germline V gene, CDR1 is KGHSH and CDR2 is LQKENI. V gave up 3 bases and J gave up 0 bases; unmatched junction bases: 14. This CDR3 is 19 amino acids long. The CDR3 nucleotides read TGTGCCAGCTCACCCAACAGACAGGGCTTCCGAGATAGCAATCAGCCCCAGCATTTT. It translates to CASSPNRQGFRDSNQPQHF.

The chain joins TRBV4-2 to TRBJ1-5, with TRBD1 matching over 8 bases. This CDR3 has 16 amino acids. CDR1 and CDR2 (germline): LGHNA, YNFKEQ. V was pared by 1 base and J by 2 bases, with 4 bases of the junction left unmatched. The CDR3 nucleotides read TGTGCCAGCAGCCAAGGGCAGGGGGCTGGCAATCAGCCCCAGCATTTT. Residues: CASSQGQGAGNQPQHF.

J is TRBJ2-5 and V is TRBV10-3; D gene uncertain. This CDR3 is 11 amino acids long. The germline V gene has CDR1 ENHRY and CDR2 SYGVKD. The V end was cut by 6 bases, the J end by 4 bases, with 6 bases between. The CDR3 loop reads CAISSRETQYF. DNA of the CDR3: TGTGCCATCAGCTCGAGAGAGACCCAGTACTTC.

This clone turned up a few times. The chain carries TRBV28 and TRBJ2-1, with 11 nucleotides matching TRBD2. Germline assignment: CDR1 MDHEN and CDR2 SYDVKM. This CDR3 has 15 amino acids. Trimming took 6 bases from V and 5 from J; bases not matched to a gene: 6. The DNA for the CDR3 is TGTGCCAGCAGGTCCGGGACTAGCGGAAACAATGAGCAGTTCTTC. Protein sequence: CASRSGTSGNNEQFF.

The chain links TRBV5-4 to TRBJ2-2; weak D call: TRBD1 (6 bases). Per the germline V gene, CDR1 is SGHNT and CDR2 is YYREEE (reference sequence). Trimming removed 2 bases at V and 4 bases at J, with 15 bases between. This CDR3 has 16 amino acids. CDR3 bases: TGTGCCAGCAGCTTAACAGGGATCAGGCGCACCGGGGAGCTGTTTTTT. Translation: CASSLTGIRRTGELFF.

DNA of the CDR3: TGTGCCAGTAGTATAATTCAGGGGCGGAATGAGCAGTTCTTC. It encodes CASSIIQGRNEQFF. The chain joins TRBV19 to TRBJ2-1; D possibly corresponds to TRBD1 (6 bases). Trimming removed 2 bases at V and 7 bases at J, with 12 bases between. Germline CDR1 and CDR2: LNHDA and SQIVND (reference sequence). This CDR3 has 14 residues.